The entry below gives a single T cell receptor beta chain sequence along with its context. This clone has more than one count but fewer than ten. The specificity of this receptor is unknown. Per-nucleotide qualities are absent, and no much larger clonotype sits a single base away. The entire isolated RNA was reverse transcribed using the High Capacity cDNA Reverse Transcription Kit, and thus expressed TCRB transcripts were sequenced. Deep immunoSEQ sequencing was performed on naive, central memory and regulatory T cell samples, with an average of roughly 3.6 million total reads per sample. Sorted cells were lysed in RLT buffer, and RNA was extracted using DNase-treated RNeasy Micro or Mini kits according to cell number. Each cell subset was processed on its own to prevent cross-contamination, while patient and healthy donor samples were processed together. The immunoSEQ multiplex PCR was used to amplify TCRB sequences from cDNA, yielding 87-bp fragments that span the CDR3 region. Amplicons were sequenced on the Illumina HiSeq platform. The published analysis was carried out like this. PCR bias was corrected computationally using synthetic template baselines, and reads within Hamming distance 2 were collapsed, with unmergeable singletons discarded. Reads were aligned against IMGT to assign V, D and J genes, CDR3 length and insertions or deletions at six rearrangement sites. Within each subset, clonotype counts were normalized to sorted cell number, and only after that were true diversity and Gini coefficients computed with the tcR R package. Repertoire sharing was quantified using the overlap coefficient calculated on TCRB nucleotide sequences. This immuneACCESS table, as held by TCRdb, lists in-frame sequences with V and J called but not all clones. Of the missing ones, under half trace to an unresolved V gene in checked studies; the others have no known cause. That table is the source of V, J and clone size, and D and trimming were worked out from the DNA. The sample table contains 240,000 or so clones; only one count was recorded for less than 35% of them. The ten largest clones take up roughly 4% of the sample.

V sheds 3 bases and J sheds 8 bases, leaving 17 bases between their ends. There are 15 amino acids in the CDR3, from cysteine to phenylalanine inclusive. The entry retains the CDR3 DNA only, 45 bases that are in frame from base 1. The germline V gene (reference sequence) yields LNHDA for CDR1 and SQIVND for CDR2. This sample was included in a study of beta chain features in type 1 diabetes (dated by TCRdb to the late 2010s). Broadly, across the study: Patients and healthy donors did not differ in mean age, gender distribution, total cell number or subset yield. Across all samples, approximately 98,000,000 sorted cells were examined, and cell number per subset correlated strongly with RNA yield. In the study, recently diagnosed type 1 diabetes patients and matched healthy donors were compared on the TCRB repertoires of their sorted circulating CD4+ T cell subsets. Naive and central memory subsets were obtained from all 30 or so donors, but regulatory and stem cell-like memory subsets were isolated from only 8 patients and about 8 healthy donors. The paper's findings and limits, for the study overall: Because small numbers of individuals were included in the HLA sub-analyses, any influence of HLA type on TCRB rearrangement was left unresolved. Fewer insertions and more nucleotide deletions at VDJ recombination sites were observed in patients with type 1 diabetes, implying thymic rearrangement abnormalities. Naive, central memory and regulatory TCRB repertoires appeared more similar among patients than among healthy donors. Because cDNA was sequenced instead of genomic DNA, activated cells with high expression could be over-represented, although the groups did not differ in activation or CD3 levels. Type 1 diabetes patients showed a moderate but significant shortening of TCRB CDR3 length in all four CD4+ subsets. Shorter templates might be favored by PCR, yet because patient and control samples were amplified and corrected together, any such skew would affect both groups equally.

Each donor gave one peripheral blood draw, averaging roughly 100 mL, which was collected into heparinised tubes. Using a panel that included CD45RO, CCR7, CD25, CD127, CD95 and CD27, naive, central memory, regulatory and stem cell-like memory CD4+ T cells were sorted on a BD FACSAria II. All sorted populations exceeded 98% purity. PBMCs were isolated immediately by Lymphoprep density gradient centrifugation and stained directly without culture. To minimize batch effects, samples were stained and sorted in pairs, one healthy donor with one patient per experiment. This clonotype originated in a man younger than 40 in good health. The chain is encoded by TRBV19 joined to TRBJ2-1, and perhaps TRBD2 as D gene, on 5 matching bases. Sequenced material: central memory CD4+ T cells from blood. The encoded CDR3 is CASSINGVLIYEQFF. The nucleotide sequence is given as TGTGCCAGTAGTATTAACGGGGTCCTTATCTATGAGCAGTTCTTC.